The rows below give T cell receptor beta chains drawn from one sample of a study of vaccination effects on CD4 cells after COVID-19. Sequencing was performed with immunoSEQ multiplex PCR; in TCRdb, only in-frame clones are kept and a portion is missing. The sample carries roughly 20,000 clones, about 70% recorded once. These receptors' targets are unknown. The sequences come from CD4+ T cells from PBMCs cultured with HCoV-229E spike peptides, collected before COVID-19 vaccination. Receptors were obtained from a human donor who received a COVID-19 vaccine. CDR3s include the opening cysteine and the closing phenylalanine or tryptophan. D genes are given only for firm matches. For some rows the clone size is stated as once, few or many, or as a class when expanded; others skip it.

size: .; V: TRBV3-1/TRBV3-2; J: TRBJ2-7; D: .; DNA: TGTGCCAGCAGCCAAGCCCGAGACTCCTACGAGCAGTACTTC; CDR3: CASSQARDSYEQYF
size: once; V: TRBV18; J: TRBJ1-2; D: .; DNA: TGTGCCAGCTCCCGGAGGACGGACTATGGCTACACCTTC; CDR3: CASSRRTDYGYTF
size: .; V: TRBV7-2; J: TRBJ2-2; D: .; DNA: TGTGCCAGCAGCTCACCCACCGGGGAGCTGTTTTTT; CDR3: CASSSPTGELFF
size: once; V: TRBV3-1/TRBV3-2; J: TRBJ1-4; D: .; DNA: TGTGCCAGCAGCCTCGGGCCGGCGGAAAAACTGTTTTTT; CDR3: CASSLGPAEKLFF
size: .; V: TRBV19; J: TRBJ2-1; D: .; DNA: TGTGCCAGTAGTATTGGGCCTACAACTAGGTGGGACAATGAGCAGTTCTTC; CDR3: CASSIGPTTRWDNEQFF
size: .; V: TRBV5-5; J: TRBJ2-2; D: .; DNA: TGTGCCAGCAGCTCTTGGACGGATAACACCGGGGAGCTGTTTTTT; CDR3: CASSSWTDNTGELFF
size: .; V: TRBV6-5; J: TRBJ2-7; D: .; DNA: TGTGCCAGCAGTTACTCGCGGGACAGCTTCTACGAGCAGTACTTC; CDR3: CASSYSRDSFYEQYF
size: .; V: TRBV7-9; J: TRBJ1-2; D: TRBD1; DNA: TGTGCCAGCAGCACAGGGGCAGGGAGGCGTATAAACTATGGCTACACCTTC; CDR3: CASSTGAGRRINYGYTF
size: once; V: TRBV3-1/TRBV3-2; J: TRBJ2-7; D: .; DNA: TGTGCCAGCAGCCAAGGGGCAGCTAAATACGAGCAGTACTTC; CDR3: CASSQGAAKYEQYF
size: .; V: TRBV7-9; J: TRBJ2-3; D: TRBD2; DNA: TGTGCCAGCAGGGGGGGGAAGCATACGCAGTATTTT; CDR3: CASRGGKHTQYF